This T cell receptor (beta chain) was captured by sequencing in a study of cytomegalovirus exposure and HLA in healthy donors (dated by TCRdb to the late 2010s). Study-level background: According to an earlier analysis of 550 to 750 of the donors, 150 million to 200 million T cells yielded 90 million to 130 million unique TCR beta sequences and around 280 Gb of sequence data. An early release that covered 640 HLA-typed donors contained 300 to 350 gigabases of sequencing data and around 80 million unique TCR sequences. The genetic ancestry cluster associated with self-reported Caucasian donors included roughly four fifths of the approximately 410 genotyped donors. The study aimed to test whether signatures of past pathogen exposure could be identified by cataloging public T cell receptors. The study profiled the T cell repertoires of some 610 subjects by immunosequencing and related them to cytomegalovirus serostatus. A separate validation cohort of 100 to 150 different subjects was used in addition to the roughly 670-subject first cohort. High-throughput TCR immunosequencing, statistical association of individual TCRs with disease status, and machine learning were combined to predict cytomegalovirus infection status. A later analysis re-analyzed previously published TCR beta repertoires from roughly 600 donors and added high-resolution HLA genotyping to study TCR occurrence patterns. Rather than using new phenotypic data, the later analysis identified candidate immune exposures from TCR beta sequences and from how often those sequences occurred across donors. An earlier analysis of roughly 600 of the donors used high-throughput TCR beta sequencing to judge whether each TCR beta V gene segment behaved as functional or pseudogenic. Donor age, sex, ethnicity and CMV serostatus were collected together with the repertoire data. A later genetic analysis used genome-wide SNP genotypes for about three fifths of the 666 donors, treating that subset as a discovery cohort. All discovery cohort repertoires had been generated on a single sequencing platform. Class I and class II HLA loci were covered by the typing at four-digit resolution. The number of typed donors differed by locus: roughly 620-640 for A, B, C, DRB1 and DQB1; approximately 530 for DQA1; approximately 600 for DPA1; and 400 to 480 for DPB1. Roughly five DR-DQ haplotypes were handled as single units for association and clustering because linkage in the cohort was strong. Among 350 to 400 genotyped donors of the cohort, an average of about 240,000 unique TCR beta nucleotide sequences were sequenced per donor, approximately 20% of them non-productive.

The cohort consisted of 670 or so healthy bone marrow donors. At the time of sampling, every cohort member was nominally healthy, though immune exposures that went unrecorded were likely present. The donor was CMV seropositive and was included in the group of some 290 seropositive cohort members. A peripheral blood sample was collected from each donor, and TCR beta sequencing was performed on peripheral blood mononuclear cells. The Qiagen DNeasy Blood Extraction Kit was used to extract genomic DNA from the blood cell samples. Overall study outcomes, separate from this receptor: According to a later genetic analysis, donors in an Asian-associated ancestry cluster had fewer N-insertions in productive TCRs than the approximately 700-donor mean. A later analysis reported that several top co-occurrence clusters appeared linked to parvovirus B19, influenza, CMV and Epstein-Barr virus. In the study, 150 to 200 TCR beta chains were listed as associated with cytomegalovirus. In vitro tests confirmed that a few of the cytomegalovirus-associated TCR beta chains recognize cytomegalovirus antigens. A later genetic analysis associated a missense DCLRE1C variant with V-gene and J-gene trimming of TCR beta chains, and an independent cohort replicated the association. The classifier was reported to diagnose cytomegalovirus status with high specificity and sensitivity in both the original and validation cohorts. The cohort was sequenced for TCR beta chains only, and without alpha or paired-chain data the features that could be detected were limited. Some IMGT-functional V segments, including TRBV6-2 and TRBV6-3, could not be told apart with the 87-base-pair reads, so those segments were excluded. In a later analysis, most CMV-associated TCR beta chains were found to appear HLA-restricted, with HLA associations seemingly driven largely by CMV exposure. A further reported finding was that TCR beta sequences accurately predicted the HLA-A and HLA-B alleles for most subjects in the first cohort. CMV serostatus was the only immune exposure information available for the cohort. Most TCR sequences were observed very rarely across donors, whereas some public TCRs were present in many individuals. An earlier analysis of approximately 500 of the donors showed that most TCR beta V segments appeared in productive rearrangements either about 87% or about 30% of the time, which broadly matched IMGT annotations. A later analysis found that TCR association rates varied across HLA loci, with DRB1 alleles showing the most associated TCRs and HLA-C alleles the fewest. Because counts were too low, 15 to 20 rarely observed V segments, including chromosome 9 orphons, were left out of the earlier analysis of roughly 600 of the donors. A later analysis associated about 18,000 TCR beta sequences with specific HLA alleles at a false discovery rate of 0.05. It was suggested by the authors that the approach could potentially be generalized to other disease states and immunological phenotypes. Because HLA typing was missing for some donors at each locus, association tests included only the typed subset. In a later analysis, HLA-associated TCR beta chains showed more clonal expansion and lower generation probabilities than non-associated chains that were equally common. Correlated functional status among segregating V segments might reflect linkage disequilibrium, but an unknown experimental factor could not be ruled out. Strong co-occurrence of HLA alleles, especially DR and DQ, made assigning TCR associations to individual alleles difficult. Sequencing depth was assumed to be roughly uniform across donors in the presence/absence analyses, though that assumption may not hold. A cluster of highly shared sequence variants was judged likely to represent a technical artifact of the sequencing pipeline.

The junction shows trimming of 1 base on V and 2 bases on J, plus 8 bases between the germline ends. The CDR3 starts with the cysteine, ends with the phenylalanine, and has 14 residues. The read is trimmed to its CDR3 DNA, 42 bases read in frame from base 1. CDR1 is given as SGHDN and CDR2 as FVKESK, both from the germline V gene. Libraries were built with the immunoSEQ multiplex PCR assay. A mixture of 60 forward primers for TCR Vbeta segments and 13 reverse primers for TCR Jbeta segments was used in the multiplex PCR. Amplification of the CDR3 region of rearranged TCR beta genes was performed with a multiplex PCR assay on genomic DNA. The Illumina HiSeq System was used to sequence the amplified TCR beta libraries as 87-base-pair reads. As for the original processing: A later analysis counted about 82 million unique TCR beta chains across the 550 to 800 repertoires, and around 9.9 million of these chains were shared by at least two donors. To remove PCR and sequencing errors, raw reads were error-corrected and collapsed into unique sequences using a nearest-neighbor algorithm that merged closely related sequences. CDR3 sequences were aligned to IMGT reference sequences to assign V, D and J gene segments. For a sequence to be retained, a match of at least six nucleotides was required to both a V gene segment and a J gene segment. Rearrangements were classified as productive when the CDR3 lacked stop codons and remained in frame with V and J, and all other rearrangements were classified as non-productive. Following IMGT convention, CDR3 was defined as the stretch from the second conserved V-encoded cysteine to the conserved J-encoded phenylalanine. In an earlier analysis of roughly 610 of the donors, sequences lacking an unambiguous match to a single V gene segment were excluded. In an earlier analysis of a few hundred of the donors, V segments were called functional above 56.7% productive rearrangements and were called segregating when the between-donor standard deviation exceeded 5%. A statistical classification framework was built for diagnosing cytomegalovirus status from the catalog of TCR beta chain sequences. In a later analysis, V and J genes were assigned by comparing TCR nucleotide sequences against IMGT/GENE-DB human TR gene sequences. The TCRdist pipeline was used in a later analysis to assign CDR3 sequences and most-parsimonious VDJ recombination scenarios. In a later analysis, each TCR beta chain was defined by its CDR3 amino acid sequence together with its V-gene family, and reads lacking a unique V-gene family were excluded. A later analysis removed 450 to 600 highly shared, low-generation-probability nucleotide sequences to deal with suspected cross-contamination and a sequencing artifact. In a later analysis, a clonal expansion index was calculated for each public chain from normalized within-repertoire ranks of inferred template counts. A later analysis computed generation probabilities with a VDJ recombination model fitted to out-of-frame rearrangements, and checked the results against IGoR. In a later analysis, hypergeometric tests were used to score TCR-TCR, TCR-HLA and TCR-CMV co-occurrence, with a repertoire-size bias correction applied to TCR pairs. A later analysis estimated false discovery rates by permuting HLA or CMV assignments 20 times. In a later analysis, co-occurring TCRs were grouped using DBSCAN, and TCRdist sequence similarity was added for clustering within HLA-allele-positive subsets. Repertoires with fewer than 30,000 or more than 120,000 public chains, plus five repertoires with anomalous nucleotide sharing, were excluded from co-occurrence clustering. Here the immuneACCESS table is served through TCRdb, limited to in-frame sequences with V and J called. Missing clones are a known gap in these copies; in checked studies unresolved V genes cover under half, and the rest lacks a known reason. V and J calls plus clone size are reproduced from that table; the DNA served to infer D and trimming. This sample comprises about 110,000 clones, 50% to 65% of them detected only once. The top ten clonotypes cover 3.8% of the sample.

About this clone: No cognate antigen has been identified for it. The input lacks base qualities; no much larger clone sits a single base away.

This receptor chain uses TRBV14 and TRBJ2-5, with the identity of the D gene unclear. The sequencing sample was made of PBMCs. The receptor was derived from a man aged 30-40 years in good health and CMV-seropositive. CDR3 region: CASSQVRQQETQYF. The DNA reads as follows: TGTGCCAGCAGCCAAGTCAGGCAGCAAGAGACCCAGTACTTC.